The 10 T cell receptor beta chains below all came from one sample that was sequenced in a study of T cells in Graves' hyperthyroidism and ophthalmopathy. Amplification of TCR beta CDR3 regions was performed using RNA transcripts as template. Using the HTBI primer set, a first-round RT-PCR was run on the TCR CDR3. TCRdb called the multiplex PCR reads again in MiXCR, with one record for every CDR3 protein. Of 30,000 to 45,000 distinct CDR3 sequences listed, roughly 52% are singletons. The sequencing sample was made of blood. The source of these receptors is a middle-aged man with Graves' ophthalmopathy.

V usage is TRBV28 and J usage is TRBJ2-6, with a weak D call TRBD1 (5 bases). Trimming left V 1 base short and J 5 bases short, with 12 bases between. Germline V gives CDR1 MDHEN, CDR2 SYDVKM. This CDR3 spans 16 amino acids. DNA of the CDR3: TGTGCCAGCAGTTTATCAAGGGGTAGGCGGGCCAACGTCCTGACTTTC. As protein: CASSLSRGRRANVLTF.

This CDR3 reads CASSFVGRAISGATAYNEQFF. CDR3 in DNA: TGTGCCAGCAGTTTTGTGGGCAGGGCGATTTCTGGGGCCACCGCCTACAATGAGCAGTTCTTC. The chain joins TRBV2 to TRBJ2-1; possible D gene TRBD1, 5 bases. The CDR3 sequence is 21 residues long. Germline V gene lookup returns CDR1 SNHLY and CDR2 FYNNEI. The V gene lost 5 bases and the J gene lost 2 bases, with 31 bases spanning the gap.

On this clonotype: An end of the junction differs from the germline gene, which may be a read error. The gene calls are TRBV7-6 and TRBJ2-3; TRBD2 might be the D (7 bases). The V gene's germline CDR1 is SGHVS and CDR2 FNYEAQ. The CDR3 loop spans 17 amino acids. CDR3 region: CASSLAPEQGGAETQYF. The CDR3 bases are TGTGCCAGCAGCTTAGCGCCTGAACAGGGAGGGGCAGAAACGCAGTATTTT. Complete variable domain (other parts from reference TRBV7-6 and TRBJ2-3): GAGVSQSPRYKVTKRGQDVALRCDPISGHVSLYWYRQALGQGPEFLTYFNYEAQQDKSGLPNDRFSAERPEGSISTLTIQRTEQRDSAMYRCASSLAPEQGGAETQYFGPGTRLTVL.

A remark on this clonotype: A junction boundary mismatches the germline segment, possibly from a read error. The rearrangement uses TRBV5-6 and TRBJ2-3; D could derive from TRBD1 or TRBD2 (5 bases each). Germline CDR1 and CDR2: SGHDT and YYEEEE. This CDR3 region has 14 residues. Here the CDR3 reads CASGLGPQSDTQYF. CDR3 DNA: TGTGCCAGCGGCTTGGGACCTCAGTCAGATACGCAGTATTTT.

This clonotype was observed a handful of times. CDR3 loop: CATPTGGDSSLHF. The CDR3 DNA is TGTGCCACCCCGACAGGAGGGGATTCGTCCCTCCACTTT. This rearrangement joins TRBV19 to TRBJ1-6, with TRBD1 as a possible D gene (6 bases). CDR1 is LNHDA and CDR2 is SQIVND in the germline V gene (reference sequence). V was clipped by 10 bases and J by 14 bases, with 21 bases between them. The CDR3 is 13 amino acids.

This clonotype is deemed medium-sized (0.01 to 0.1%). V and J are TRBV24-1 and TRBJ2-1; tentative D call: TRBD2 (5 bases). V dropped 0 bases and J dropped 10 bases, with 12 bases sitting between them. The CDR3 spans 14 residues. The germline gives CDR1 KGHDR, CDR2 SFDVKD. CDR3 amino acids: CATSDLVGSSEQFF. The CDR3 DNA is TGTGCCACCAGTGATTTGGTTGGGAGCTCAGAGCAGTTCTTC.

This clonotype occurred many times. The chain uses TRBV27 and TRBJ2-5, with 8 bases that match TRBD1. Germline values: CDR1 MNHEY, CDR2 SMNVEV (reference sequence). The ends lost 7 bases at V and 4 bases at J; junction bases unmatched: 14. The CDR3 is 16 amino acids. The CDR3 DNA follows: TGTGCCAGCATTCCCGCCGACAGGGGATATCGAGAGACCCAGTACTTC. Amino acids: CASIPADRGYRETQYF.

In its sample, this clonotype was seen many times. This chain joins TRBV28 and TRBJ2-7; 8 bases map to TRBD2. The CDR3 is 13 residues long. After removal of 8 bases from V and 6 bases from J, the junction contained 9 bases not matched to a gene. Per the germline V gene, CDR1 is MDHEN and CDR2 is SYDVKM. The CDR3 DNA reads TGTGCCAGCCACCAGGCGGGGGGCGCCGAGCAGTACTTC. It encodes CASHQAGGAEQYF.

The chain couples TRBV7-8 to TRBJ2-3; the match to TRBD2 covers 13 bases. Germline CDR1 SGHVS, CDR2 FQNEAQ. CDR3 size: 15 residues. The ends lost 4 bases at V and 7 bases at J; junction bases unmatched: 5. The CDR3, as DNA: TGTGCCAGCAGCTCTCGGACTAGCGGGGGCAATACGCAGTATTTT. Encoded protein: CASSSRTSGGNTQYF.

In this sample, this clonotype turned up many times. The chain links TRBV6-2 or TRBV6-3 to TRBJ2-6, with 8 bases lining up with TRBD2. The V gene end was trimmed by 7 bases and the J gene end by 3 bases; junction bases not matched to a gene: 8. The CDR3 consists of 16 residues. Looked up from germline, CDR1 is MNHEY and CDR2 is SVGEGT. CDR3 residues: CASIYGGGIGANVLTF. In DNA form, the CDR3 reads TGTGCCAGCATCTACGGGGGGGGAATTGGGGCCAACGTCCTGACTTTC.